This TCR beta chain was identified during a study of shared clonotypes between healthy human individuals. Across the whole study: CD4 naive and CD4 memory each took three plates per donor, while CD8 naive took two and CD8 memory one.

Method: immunoSEQ multiplex PCR; TCRdb's copy keeps in-frame clones and lacks some. The sample includes 300,000 to 400,000 clones, about 70% of them seen just once. This clone was found once. Its antigen remains unknown. Germline-derived CDR1 and CDR2 are SGHDN and FVKESK. The CDR3 loop spans 16 amino acids. Trimming took 6 bases from V and 5 from J, leaving 20 bases between them. Study-level findings and limits: Generation probabilities of non-shared clonotypes were lower (relative to those shared by all four donors). Blood alone was sampled, and tissue repertoires likely differ. Roughly 5% of naive CD4 clonotypes were common to several donors.

The sample consisted of memory CD4+ T cells sorted from blood. Subset of the sample: CD45RA-negative fraction. This clonotype was sampled from a man aged 25-40 years in good health. The gene calls are TRBV14 and TRBJ2-1; D may be TRBD1 or TRBD2 (6 bases each). This CDR3 reads CASSWGLGSGNNEQFF. The CDR3 DNA reads as TGTGCCAGCAGTTGGGGGCTCGGGAGCGGCAACAATGAGCAGTTCTTC.